These T cell receptor beta chains were read from a single sample in a study of blood T cell repertoires in COVID-19. TCRdb's copy holds only in-frame clones and misses some; the assay was immunoSEQ multiplex PCR. The table includes some 120,000 clones, 90% detected once. The sample was peripheral blood. All receptors come from a human donor with active COVID-19. The donor label of this sample is uncertain. CDR3s include the opening cysteine and the closing phenylalanine or tryptophan. Fields, in order: V gene, J gene, clone size, D gene, CDR3 DNA, CDR3 protein. The D gene is left open where the match is weak. For some rows the clone size is stated as once, few or many, or as a class when expanded; others skip it.

V gene: TRBV5-1; J gene: TRBJ1-2; clone size: .; D gene: .; CDR3 DNA: TGCGCCAGCAGCTTGGCAGCTAACTATGGCTACACCTTC; CDR3 protein: CASSLAANYGYTF
V gene: TRBV6-5; J gene: TRBJ1-2; clone size: .; D gene: .; CDR3 DNA: TGTGCCAGCAGTTCCGATGGAGGCGGCTATGGCTACACCTTC; CDR3 protein: CASSSDGGGYGYTF
V gene: TRBV3-1/TRBV3-2; J gene: TRBJ2-5; clone size: .; D gene: .; CDR3 DNA: TGTGCCAGCTCCAGGGGTCAGACCCAGTACTTC; CDR3 protein: CASSRGQTQYF
V gene: TRBV5-4; J gene: TRBJ2-7; clone size: .; D gene: TRBD2; CDR3 DNA: TGTGCCAGCAGCCCGGGGGGGTACGAGCAGTACTTC; CDR3 protein: CASSPGGYEQYF
V gene: TRBV11-2; J gene: TRBJ2-7; clone size: .; D gene: TRBD2; CDR3 DNA: TGTGCCAGCAGCTCGACTAGCGGGGGCCCCTACGAGCAGTACTTC; CDR3 protein: CASSSTSGGPYEQYF
V gene: TRBV5-1; J gene: TRBJ2-7; clone size: .; D gene: TRBD1; CDR3 DNA: TGCGCCAGCAGCTTGCCAGGGGGTCGGTACGAGCAGTACTTC; CDR3 protein: CASSLPGGRYEQYF
V gene: TRBV30; J gene: TRBJ1-1; clone size: .; D gene: .; CDR3 DNA: TGTGCCTCTACCACCCAGAACACTGAAGCTTTCTTT; CDR3 protein: CASTTQNTEAFF
V gene: TRBV28; J gene: TRBJ2-4; clone size: .; D gene: TRBD2; CDR3 DNA: TGTGCCAGCAGTGGGGGGGGGACGTACGCGAACATTCAGTACTTC; CDR3 protein: CASSGGGTYANIQYF
V gene: TRBV7-3; J gene: TRBJ2-2; clone size: .; D gene: .; CDR3 DNA: TGTGCCAGCAGCCTTCATGTCGGCGGGGCCGGGGAGCTGTTTTTT; CDR3 protein: CASSLHVGGAGELFF
V gene: TRBV19; J gene: TRBJ2-2; clone size: .; D gene: TRBD1; CDR3 DNA: TGTGCCAGTAGTATTAATGGACAGGGGGCGATCGGGGAGCTGTTTTTT; CDR3 protein: CASSINGQGAIGELFF
V gene: TRBV5-8; J gene: TRBJ2-1; clone size: .; D gene: TRBD1; CDR3 DNA: TGTGCCAGCAGCTTTCAGGGGGCCTACAATGAGCAGTTCTTC; CDR3 protein: CASSFQGAYNEQFF
V gene: TRBV10-2; J gene: TRBJ2-5; clone size: .; D gene: TRBD2; CDR3 DNA: TGCGCCAGCAGTGAGTCGCGGGGGGCCGCGGAGACCCAGTACTTC; CDR3 protein: CASSESRGAAETQYF
V gene: TRBV6-5; J gene: TRBJ1-5; clone size: few; D gene: TRBD1; CDR3 DNA: TGTGCCAGCAGTTGGACAGGGGGCTACAATCAGCCCCAGCATTTT; CDR3 protein: CASSWTGGYNQPQHF
V gene: TRBV9; J gene: TRBJ2-6; clone size: .; D gene: .; CDR3 DNA: TGTGCCAGCAGCGCGGGATCTGGGGCCAACGTCCTGACTTTC; CDR3 protein: CASSAGSGANVLTF
V gene: TRBV10-3; J gene: TRBJ2-2; clone size: .; D gene: TRBD2; CDR3 DNA: TGTGCCATCAGGGGGCTGACAGTTACTAGCGGGGGGAACACCGGGGAGCTGTTTTTT; CDR3 protein: CAIRGLTVTSGGNTGELFF
V gene: TRBV18; J gene: TRBJ1-2; clone size: .; D gene: .; CDR3 DNA: TGTGCCAGCTCACCACCGGTGTTTTCGGGGGGCGAGACCTTCTATGGCTACACCTTC; CDR3 protein: CASSPPVFSGGETFYGYTF
V gene: TRBV11-3; J gene: TRBJ2-3; clone size: .; D gene: .; CDR3 DNA: TGTGCCAGCAGCTTAGGCGGGGTTACCACAGATACGCAGTATTTT; CDR3 protein: CASSLGGVTTDTQYF
V gene: TRBV3-1/TRBV3-2; J gene: TRBJ2-1; clone size: once; D gene: .; CDR3 DNA: TGTGCCAGCAGCAGTATCAGGGTTAGCTCCTACAATGAGCAGTTCTTC; CDR3 protein: CASSSIRVSSYNEQFF
V gene: TRBV19; J gene: TRBJ2-5; clone size: .; D gene: TRBD2; CDR3 DNA: TGTGCCAGTAGAGGACTAGCGGGGGGTCAAGAGACCCAGTACTTC; CDR3 protein: CASRGLAGGQETQYF
V gene: TRBV5-1; J gene: TRBJ1-3; clone size: .; D gene: .; CDR3 DNA: TGCGCCAGCAGCTTTAACTCTGGAAACACCATATATTTT; CDR3 protein: CASSFNSGNTIYF
V gene: TRBV30; J gene: TRBJ1-4; clone size: .; D gene: .; CDR3 DNA: TGTGCCTGGAGTGCAGGGGCGGGTCGGGAAAAACTGTTTTTT; CDR3 protein: CAWSAGAGREKLFF
V gene: TRBV4-1; J gene: TRBJ2-3; clone size: .; D gene: TRBD2; CDR3 DNA: TGCGCCAGCAGCCAAGAGGCAGCGGGGGTCGTGGATACGCAGTATTTT; CDR3 protein: CASSQEAAGVVDTQYF
V gene: TRBV14; J gene: TRBJ1-4; clone size: .; D gene: .; CDR3 DNA: TGTGCCAGCAGCCAATATGGATCGGCGGGACGGGCTCTGTTTTTT; CDR3 protein: CASSQYGSAGRALFF
V gene: TRBV3-1/TRBV3-2; J gene: TRBJ2-3; clone size: .; D gene: TRBD2; CDR3 DNA: TGTGCCAGCAGCCCGACTAGCGGGGGACTAAGTTACTATACGCAGTATTTT; CDR3 protein: CASSPTSGGLSYYTQYF
V gene: TRBV24-1; J gene: TRBJ2-3; clone size: .; D gene: TRBD2; CDR3 DNA: TGTGCCACCGGTAGCGGGGGGCGCACAGATACGCAGTATTTT; CDR3 protein: CATGSGGRTDTQYF
V gene: TRBV4-3; J gene: TRBJ2-3; clone size: .; D gene: TRBD2; CDR3 DNA: TGCGCCAGCAGCCAACAGCGACTAGCCTATACGCAGTATTTT; CDR3 protein: CASSQQRLAYTQYF
V gene: TRBV19; J gene: TRBJ1-2; clone size: .; D gene: .; CDR3 DNA: TGTGCCAGTAGTTCACTCGATACAGCCCGCTATGGCTACACCTTC; CDR3 protein: CASSSLDTARYGYTF
V gene: TRBV6-5; J gene: TRBJ1-2; clone size: .; D gene: .; CDR3 DNA: TGTGCCAGCAGTCCGGACAGTTATGGCTACACCTTC; CDR3 protein: CASSPDSYGYTF
V gene: TRBV7-9; J gene: TRBJ2-1; clone size: .; D gene: TRBD2; CDR3 DNA: TGTGCCAGCAGCTTAGGGGCGGGGGGGCATCATGAGCAGTTCTTC; CDR3 protein: CASSLGAGGHHEQFF
V gene: TRBV7-2; J gene: TRBJ1-1; clone size: .; D gene: .; CDR3 DNA: TGTGCCAGCAGTCGAGGACAGACTAACACTGAAGCTTTCTTT; CDR3 protein: CASSRGQTNTEAFF